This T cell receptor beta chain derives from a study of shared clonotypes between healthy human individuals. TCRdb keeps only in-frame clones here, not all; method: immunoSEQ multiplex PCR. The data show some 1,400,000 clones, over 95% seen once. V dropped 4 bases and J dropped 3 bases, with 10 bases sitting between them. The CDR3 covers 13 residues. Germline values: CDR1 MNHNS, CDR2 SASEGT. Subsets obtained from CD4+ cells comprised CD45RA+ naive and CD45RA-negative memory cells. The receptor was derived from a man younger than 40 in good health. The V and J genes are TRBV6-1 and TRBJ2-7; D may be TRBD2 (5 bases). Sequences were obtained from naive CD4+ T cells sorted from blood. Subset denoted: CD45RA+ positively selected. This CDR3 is CASSGSGDYEQYF. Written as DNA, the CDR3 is TGTGCCAGCAGTGGATCCGGGGACTACGAGCAGTACTTC.